This T cell receptor beta chain is drawn from a study of T cell repertoires in cytomegalovirus infection. Study-wide results and limits: In two of eight donors, the top clonotype was HLA-C-restricted CMV-specific.

Per germline, CDR1 MNHNS and CDR2 SASEGT. Trimming took 2 bases from V and 4 from J, leaving 21 bases between them. The CDR3 has 18 residues. To note about this clonotype: Antigen unknown.

In TCRdb, the reads were re-called with MiXCR into one record per CDR3 protein. This table holds 650,000 to 900,000 distinct CDR3 sequences, 25% to 30% found once. This clonotype was sampled from a human donor in good health (CMV status not recorded). Some clones in this sample may be carry-over from other donors' samples. The chain joins TRBV6-1 to TRBJ2-1; no clear D gene. The sequencing used cultured CD8+ T cells from PBMCs, collected from culture after CMV antigen stimulation. DNA of the CDR3: TGTGCCAGCAGTGAATCTTGGTTTTCTGGGCCCGGTTACAATGAGCAGTTCTTC. This gives the protein CASSESWFSGPGYNEQFF.